The 11 T cell receptor beta chains in this list originate from one sample, sequenced in a study of T cell responses to AZD1222 COVID-19 vaccine. Generated by immunoSEQ multiplex PCR, the TCRdb table keeps only in-frame clones and is missing some. In the table there are 80,000 to 95,000 clones, roughly 90% of which are singletons. The material sequenced was peripheral blood, taken on day 0 of MenACWY control vaccination. The receptors shown here come from an adult in good health.

This chain joins TRBV19 and TRBJ2-2; no definite D call. V was pared by 3 bases and J by 3 bases, with 5 bases between. The CDR3 spans 13 residues. The germline V gene encodes CDR1 LNHDA and CDR2 SQIVND (reference sequence). The CDR3 sequence is CASSIRDTGELFF. In nucleotides, the CDR3 is TGTGCCAGTAGTATTAGGGACACCGGGGAGCTGTTTTTT.

This chain joins TRBV9 and TRBJ2-7; D is perhaps TRBD1 (6 bases). This CDR3 spans 15 amino acids. Germline CDR1 and CDR2: SGDLS and YYNGEE. V lost 0 bases and J lost 2, with 12 bases in between. CDR3 in DNA: TGTGCCAGCAGCGTAGCCACAGGGACCCCCTACGAGCAGTACTTC. Its protein product is CASSVATGTPYEQYF.

This chain joins TRBV4-1 and TRBJ1-2, with D hard to call. The CDR3 spans 14 residues. In germline, CDR1 is MGHRA, CDR2 YSYEKL. Trimming pared 1 base from V and 8 bases from J, leaving 14 bases between. CDR3 loop: CASSQVSRRDGYTF. The CDR3 DNA reads TGCGCCAGCAGCCAAGTCTCCCGCCGCGACGGCTACACCTTC.

This clone was observed once. The chain's CDR3 is CASSFGSGELFF. The CDR3 nucleotides read TGCGCCAGCAGCTTTGGCTCCGGGGAGCTGTTTTTT. The J gene is TRBJ2-2, the V gene TRBV5-1; D unclear. Germline loops: CDR1 SGHRS, CDR2 YFSETQ. The CDR3 has 12 residues. Trimming took 2 bases from V and 6 from J, leaving 5 bases between them.

This chain joins TRBV20-1 and TRBJ1-4, with unresolved D. V dropped 6 bases and J dropped 7 bases, with 9 bases sitting between them. The CDR3 is made up of 11 amino acids. Per germline, CDR1 DFQATT and CDR2 SNEGSKA (reference sequence). The CDR3 coding sequence is TGCAGTGCCAGTTACGGTGAAAAACTGTTTTTT. Its translation: CSASYGEKLFF.

V usage is TRBV20-1 and J usage is TRBJ1-5; D might be TRBD1 (5 bases). The germline CDR1 and CDR2 sequences are DFQATT and SNEGSKA (reference sequence). Trimming pared 3 bases from V and 0 bases from J, leaving 18 bases between. The CDR3 is 17 amino acids. The CDR3 region has the DNA TGCAGTGCTAGTCCCAGGGTTGAGGCGTATAGCAATCAGCCCCAGCATTTT. Translating it yields CSASPRVEAYSNQPQHF.

This clone was seen once. This chain links TRBV7-8 with TRBJ1-4; 8 bases agree with TRBD1. This CDR3 has 15 amino acids. V lost 5 bases, J lost 2 bases, and 4 bases stayed unmatched. Looked up from germline, CDR1 is SGHVS and CDR2 is FQNEAQ. The DNA of the CDR3 is TGTGCCAGCAGCGTCCAGGGGGCGACTAATGAAAAACTGTTTTTT. This translates into CASSVQGATNEKLFF.

The chain joins TRBV28 to TRBJ1-1; D is undetermined. The CDR3 spans 13 residues. Germline loops: CDR1 MDHEN, CDR2 SYDVKM. V lost 1 base and J lost 6, with 9 bases in between. CDR3 region: CASSLSGSAEAFF. The DNA of the CDR3 is TGTGCCAGCAGTTTATCCGGGAGTGCTGAAGCTTTCTTT. Together with reference TRBV28 and TRBJ1-1, the CDR3 gives the full variable domain: DVKVTQSSRYLVKRTGEKVFLECVQDMDHENMFWYRQDPGLGLRLIYFSYDVKMKEKGDIPEGYSVSREKKERFSLILESASTNQTSMYLCASSLSGSAEAFFGQGTRLTVV.

This clone was counted once. This chain uses TRBV3-1 (or the pseudogene TRBV3-2) with TRBJ2-5; the D is unclear. Germline V lookup: CDR1 LGHDT, CDR2 YNNKEL (reference sequence). This CDR3 has 13 amino acids. Trimming cost V 2 bases and J 5 bases, with 9 bases left between them. Written as DNA, the CDR3 is TGTGCCAGCAGCCAACTGGGTGGCGAGACCCAGTACTTC. This codes for CASSQLGGETQYF.

This chain uses TRBV30 with TRBJ1-6; the D is unclear. Deletions cut 2 bases from V and 2 bases from J, with 7 bases between. The CDR3 contains 14 residues. Germline assignment: CDR1 GTSNPN and CDR2 SVGIG (reference sequence). CDR3 in DNA: TGTGCCTGGAGTTCCGGGACCTATAATTCACCCCTCCACTTT. Translating gives CAWSSGTYNSPLHF.

This clone was counted a single time. The chain links TRBV27 to TRBJ2-5; D unclear. The CDR3 extends over 14 amino acids. The V end was cut by 5 bases, the J end by 0 bases, with 10 bases between. Looked up from germline, CDR1 is MNHEY and CDR2 is SMNVEV (reference sequence). The CDR3 loop reads CASSPKGHQETQYF. The CDR3 DNA reads as TGTGCCAGCAGTCCAAAAGGACACCAAGAGACCCAGTACTTC.